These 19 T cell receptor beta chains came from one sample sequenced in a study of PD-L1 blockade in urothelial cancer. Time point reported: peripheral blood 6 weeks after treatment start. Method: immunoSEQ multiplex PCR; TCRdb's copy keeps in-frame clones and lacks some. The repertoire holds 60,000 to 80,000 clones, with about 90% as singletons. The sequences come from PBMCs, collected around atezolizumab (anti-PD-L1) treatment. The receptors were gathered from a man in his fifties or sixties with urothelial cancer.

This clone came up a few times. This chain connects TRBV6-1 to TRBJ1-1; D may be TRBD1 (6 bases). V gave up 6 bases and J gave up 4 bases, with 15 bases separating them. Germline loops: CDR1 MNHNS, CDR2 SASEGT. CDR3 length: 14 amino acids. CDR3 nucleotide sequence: TGTGCCAGCAGGGACAGTTTTAGCAGCACTGAAGCTTTCTTT. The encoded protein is CASRDSFSSTEAFF.

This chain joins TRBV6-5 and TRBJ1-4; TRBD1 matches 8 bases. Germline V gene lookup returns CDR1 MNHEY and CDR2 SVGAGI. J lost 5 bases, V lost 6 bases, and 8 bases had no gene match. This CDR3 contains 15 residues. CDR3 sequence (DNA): TGTGCCAGCAGCTACCTAGGACAGGGCAATGAAAAACTGTTTTTT. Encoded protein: CASSYLGQGNEKLFF.

The CDR3 nucleotides read TGTGCCACCAGCAGAGATGCGGAGGGCACAGATACGCAGTATTTT. Its protein product is CATSRDAEGTDTQYF. J is TRBJ2-3 and V is TRBV15, with D perhaps matching TRBD2 (5 bases). CDR3 length: 15 amino acids. In germline, CDR1 is LNHNV, CDR2 YYDKDF (reference sequence). V was shortened by 0 bases and J by 1 base, with 8 bases between the two germline ends.

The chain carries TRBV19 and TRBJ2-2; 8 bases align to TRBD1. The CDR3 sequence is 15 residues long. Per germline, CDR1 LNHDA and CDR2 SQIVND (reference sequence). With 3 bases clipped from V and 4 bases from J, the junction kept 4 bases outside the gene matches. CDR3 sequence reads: CASSIGQGSTGELFF. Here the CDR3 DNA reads TGTGCCAGTAGTATCGGACAGGGAAGCACCGGGGAGCTGTTTTTT.

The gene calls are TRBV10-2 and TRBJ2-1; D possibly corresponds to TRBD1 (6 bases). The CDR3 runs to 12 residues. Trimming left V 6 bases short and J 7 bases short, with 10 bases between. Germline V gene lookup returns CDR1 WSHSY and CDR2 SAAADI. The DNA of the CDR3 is TGCGCCAGCAGGCAAACAGGGAATGAGCAGTTCTTC. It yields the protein CASRQTGNEQFF.

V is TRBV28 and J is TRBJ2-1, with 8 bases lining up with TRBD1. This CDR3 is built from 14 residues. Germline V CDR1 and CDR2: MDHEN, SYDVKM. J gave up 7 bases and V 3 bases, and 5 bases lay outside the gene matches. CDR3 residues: CASSFFDRGNEQFF. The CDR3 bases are TGTGCCAGCAGTTTCTTTGACAGGGGTAATGAGCAGTTCTTC.

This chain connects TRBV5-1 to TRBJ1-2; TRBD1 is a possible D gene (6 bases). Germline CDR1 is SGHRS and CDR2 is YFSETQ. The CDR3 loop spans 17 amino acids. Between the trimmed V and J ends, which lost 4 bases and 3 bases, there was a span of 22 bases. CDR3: CASSLKTGTTSDYGYTF. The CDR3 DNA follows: TGCGCCAGCAGCCTAAAAACCGGGACAACGTCTGACTATGGCTACACCTTC.

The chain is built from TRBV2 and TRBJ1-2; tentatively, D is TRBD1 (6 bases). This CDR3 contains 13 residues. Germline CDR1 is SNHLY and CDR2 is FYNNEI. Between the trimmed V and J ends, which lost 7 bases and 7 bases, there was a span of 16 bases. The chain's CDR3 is CASNIQGTSGYTF. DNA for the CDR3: TGTGCCAGCAATATTCAGGGGACATCTGGCTACACCTTC.

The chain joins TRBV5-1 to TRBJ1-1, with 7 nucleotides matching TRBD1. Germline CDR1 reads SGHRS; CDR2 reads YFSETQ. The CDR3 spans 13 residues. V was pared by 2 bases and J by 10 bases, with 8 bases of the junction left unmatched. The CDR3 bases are TGCGCCAGCAGCTTAGCCCGACAGGGCAGAGCTTTCTTT. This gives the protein CASSLARQGRAFF.

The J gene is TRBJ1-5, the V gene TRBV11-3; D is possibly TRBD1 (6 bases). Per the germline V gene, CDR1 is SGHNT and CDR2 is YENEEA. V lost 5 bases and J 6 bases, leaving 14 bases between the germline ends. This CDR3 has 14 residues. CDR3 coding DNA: TGTGCCAGCAGCGCGACAGGCCGGAGTCAGCCCCAGCATTTT. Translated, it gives CASSATGRSQPQHF.

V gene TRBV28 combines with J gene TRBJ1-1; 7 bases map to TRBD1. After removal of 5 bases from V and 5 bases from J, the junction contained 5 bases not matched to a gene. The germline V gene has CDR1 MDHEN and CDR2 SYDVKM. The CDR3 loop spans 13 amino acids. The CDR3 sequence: CASSDREETEAFF. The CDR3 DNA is TGTGCCAGCAGTGACAGGGAGGAAACTGAAGCTTTCTTT.

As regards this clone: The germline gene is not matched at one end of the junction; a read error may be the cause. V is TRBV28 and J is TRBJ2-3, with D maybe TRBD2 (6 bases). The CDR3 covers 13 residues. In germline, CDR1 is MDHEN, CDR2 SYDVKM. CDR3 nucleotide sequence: TGTGCCAGCAGCCCTACTAGCAGAGATACGCAGTATTTT. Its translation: CASSPTSRDTQYF.

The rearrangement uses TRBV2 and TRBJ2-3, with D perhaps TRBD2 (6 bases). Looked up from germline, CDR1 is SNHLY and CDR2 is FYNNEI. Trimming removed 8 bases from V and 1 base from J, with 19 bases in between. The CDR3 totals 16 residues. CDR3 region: CASSSIGGGRTDTQYF. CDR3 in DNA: TGTGCCAGCTCCTCCATCGGGGGAGGACGCACAGATACGCAGTATTTT. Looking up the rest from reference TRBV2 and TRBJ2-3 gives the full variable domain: EPEVTQTPSHQVTQMGQEVILRCVPISNHLYFYWYRQILGQKVEFLVSFYNNEISEKSEIFDDQFSVERPDGSNFTLKIRSTKLEDSAMYFCASSSIGGGRTDTQYFGPGTRLTVL.

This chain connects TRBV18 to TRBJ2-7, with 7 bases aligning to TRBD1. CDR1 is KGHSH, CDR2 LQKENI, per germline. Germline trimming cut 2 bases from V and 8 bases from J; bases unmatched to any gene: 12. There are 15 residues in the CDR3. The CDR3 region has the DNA TGTGCCAGCTCACCAGGGACAGATGTTTCTACGAAGCAGTACTTC. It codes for CASSPGTDVSTKQYF.

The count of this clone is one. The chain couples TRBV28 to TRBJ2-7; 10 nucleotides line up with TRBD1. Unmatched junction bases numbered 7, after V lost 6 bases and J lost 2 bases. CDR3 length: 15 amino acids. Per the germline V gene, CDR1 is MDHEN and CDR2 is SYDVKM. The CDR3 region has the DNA TGTGCCAGCAGCATCTCCGGACAGGGGGCCTACGAGCAGTACTTC. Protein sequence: CASSISGQGAYEQYF.

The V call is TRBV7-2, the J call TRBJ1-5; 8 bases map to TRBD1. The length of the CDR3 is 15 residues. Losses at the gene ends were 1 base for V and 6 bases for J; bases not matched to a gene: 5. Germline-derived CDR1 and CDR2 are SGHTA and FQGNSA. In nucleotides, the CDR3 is TGTGCCAGCAGCTTAGACCGGACAGGGCCTCAGCCCCAGCATTTT. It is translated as CASSLDRTGPQPQHF.

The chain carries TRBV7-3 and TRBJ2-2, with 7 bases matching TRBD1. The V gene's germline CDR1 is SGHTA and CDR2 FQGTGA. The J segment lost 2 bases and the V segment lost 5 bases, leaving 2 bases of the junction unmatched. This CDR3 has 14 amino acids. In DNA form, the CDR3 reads TGTGCCAGCAGCAAAGGGGGCAACACCGGGGAGCTGTTTTTT. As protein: CASSKGGNTGELFF.

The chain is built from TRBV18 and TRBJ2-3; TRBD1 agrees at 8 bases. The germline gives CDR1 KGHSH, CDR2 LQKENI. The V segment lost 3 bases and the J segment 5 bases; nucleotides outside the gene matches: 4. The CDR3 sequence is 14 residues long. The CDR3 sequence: CASSPRTGKDTQYF. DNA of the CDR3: TGTGCCAGCTCACCGCGGACAGGGAAAGATACGCAGTATTTT.

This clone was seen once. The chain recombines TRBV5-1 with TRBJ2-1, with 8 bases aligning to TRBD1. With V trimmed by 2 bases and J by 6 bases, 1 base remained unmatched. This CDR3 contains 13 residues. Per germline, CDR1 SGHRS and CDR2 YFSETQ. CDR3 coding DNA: TGCGCCAGCAGCTTTACAGGGGGCAATGAGCAGTTCTTC. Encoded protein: CASSFTGGNEQFF. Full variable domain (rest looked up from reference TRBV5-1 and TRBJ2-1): KAGVTQTPRYLIKTRGQQVTLSCSPISGHRSVSWYQQTPGQGLQFLFEYFSETQRNKGNFPGRFSGRQFSNSRSEMNVSTLELGDSALYLCASSFTGGNEQFFGPGTRLTVL.